This TCR beta chain was sequenced in a study of OX40 agonist ivuxolimab in advanced cancers. Study results and caveats: Expanded peripheral T cell antigen specificity was not determined.

TCRdb keeps only in-frame clones here, not all; method: immunoSEQ multiplex PCR. The table lists 53,000 or so clones, over 85% of them singletons, with 18% in the top ten. This clone was found once. The antigen remains unidentified. Sequences were derived from CD4+ or CD8+ T cells sorted from blood, sampled in a trial of the OX40 agonist ivuxolimab. This sequence originates from an adult with an advanced solid tumor such as melanoma, head and neck, liver or kidney cancer.

In DNA form, the CDR3 reads TGTGCCAGCAGCGCCGGGGACACAGATACGCAGTATTTT. Translation gives CASSAGDTDTQYF. The chain links TRBV9 to TRBJ2-3; weak D call: TRBD2 (5 bases). Trimming pared 3 bases from V and 2 bases from J, leaving 7 bases between. This CDR3 has 13 amino acids. Germline loops: CDR1 SGDLS, CDR2 YYNGEE. Complete variable domain (other parts from reference TRBV9 and TRBJ2-3): DSGVTQTPKHLITATGQRVTLRCSPRSGDLSVYWYQQSLDQGLQFLIQYYNGEERAKGNILERFSAQQFPDLHSELNLSSLELGDSALYFCASSAGDTDTQYFGPGTRLTVL.